This TCR beta chain was recorded in a study of T cell changes during pregnancy in multiple sclerosis. V gave up 10 bases and J gave up 0 bases; unmatched junction bases: 15. Germline values: CDR1 SNHLY, CDR2 FYNNEI. The CDR3 covers 16 residues. This clone was seen a single time. This table comes from immunoSEQ multiplex PCR, and its TCRdb copy is limited to in-frame clones, with some not included. The profile shows some 38,000 clones, more than 85% of them singletons. Sequences were derived from CD8+ T cells from peripheral blood mononuclear cells, sampled after pregnancy. This clonotype originated in a female donor with multiple sclerosis, enrolled in a pregnancy study. The gene calls are TRBV2 and TRBJ2-7; 7 bases line up with TRBD2. The CDR3 sequence: CAIQQASGTSSYEQYF. The DNA of the CDR3 is TGTGCCATCCAGCAGGCTAGCGGTACGAGCTCCTACGAGCAGTACTTC.